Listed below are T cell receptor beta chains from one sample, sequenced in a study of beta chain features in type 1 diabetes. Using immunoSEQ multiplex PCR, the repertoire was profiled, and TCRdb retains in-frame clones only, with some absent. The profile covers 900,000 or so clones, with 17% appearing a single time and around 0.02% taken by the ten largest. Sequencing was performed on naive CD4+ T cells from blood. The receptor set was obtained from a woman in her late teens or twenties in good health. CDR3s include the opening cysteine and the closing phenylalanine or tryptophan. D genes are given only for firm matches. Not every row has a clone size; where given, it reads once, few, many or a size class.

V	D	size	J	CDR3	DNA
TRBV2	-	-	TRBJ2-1	CASKGTETGEQFF	TGTGCCAGCAAGGGGACGGAGACGGGTGAGCAGTTCTTC
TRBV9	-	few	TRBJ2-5	CASSGRAPETQYF	TGTGCCAGCAGCGGCCGCGCTCCAGAGACCCAGTACTTC
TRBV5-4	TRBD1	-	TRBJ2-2	CASSTGTGVNTGELFF	TGTGCCAGCAGCACCGGGACAGGGGTAAACACCGGGGAGCTGTTTTTT
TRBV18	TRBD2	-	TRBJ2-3	CASSPRILAQSTDTQYF	TGTGCCAGTTCACCCCGAATACTAGCGCAAAGCACAGATACGCAGTATTTT
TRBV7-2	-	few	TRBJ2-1	CASSLVRGENDEQFF	TGTGCCAGCAGCTTAGTAAGGGGGGAAAATGATGAGCAGTTCTTC
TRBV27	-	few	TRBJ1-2	CASSLWGGYGYTF	TGTGCCAGCAGTTTATGGGGAGGGTATGGCTACACCTTC
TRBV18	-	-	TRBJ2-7	CASSTDGSYEQYF	TGTGCCAGCTCAACGGACGGCTCCTACGAGCAGTACTTC
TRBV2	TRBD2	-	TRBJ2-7	CASRLSAGGPHEQYF	TGTGCCAGCAGACTTTCGGCGGGAGGGCCCCACGAGCAGTACTTC
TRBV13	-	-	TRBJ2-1	CASSPRRVSYNEQFF	TGTGCCAGCAGCCCCCGGAGAGTGAGCTACAATGAGCAGTTCTTC
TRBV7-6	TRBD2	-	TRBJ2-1	CASSSAHSGSSYNEQFF	TGTGCCAGCAGCTCCGCTCATAGCGGGAGCTCCTACAATGAGCAGTTCTTC
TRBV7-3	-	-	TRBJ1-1	CASSPTHRESEAFF	TGTGCCAGCAGCCCGACCCACAGGGAAAGTGAAGCTTTCTTT
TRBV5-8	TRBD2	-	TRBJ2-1	CASSLAGALVNEQFF	TGTGCCAGCAGCTTAGCGGGGGCATTAGTCAATGAGCAGTTCTTC
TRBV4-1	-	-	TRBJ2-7	CASSQVALLTSSYEQYF	TGCGCCAGCAGCCAAGTGGCCTTACTTACGAGCTCCTACGAGCAGTACTTC
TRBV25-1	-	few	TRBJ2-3	CASIRLARTDTQYF	TGTGCCAGCATAAGGCTAGCGAGAACAGATACGCAGTATTTT
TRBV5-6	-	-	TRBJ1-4	CASSLAGRGEKLFF	TGTGCCAGCAGCTTGGCAGGGAGGGGTGAAAAACTGTTTTTT
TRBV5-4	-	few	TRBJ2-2	CASSLEAQGTGELFF	TGTGCCAGCAGCTTGGAGGCTCAGGGAACCGGGGAGCTGTTTTTT
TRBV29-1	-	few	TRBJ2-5	CSVALRLGETQYF	TGCAGCGTTGCCCTCCGTTTGGGGGAGACCCAGTACTTC
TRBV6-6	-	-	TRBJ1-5	CASSYRNHQPQHF	TGTGCCAGCAGTTACCGAAATCATCAGCCCCAGCATTTT
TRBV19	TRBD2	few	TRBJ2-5	CASQRTSGFKETQYF	TGTGCCAGTCAAAGGACTAGCGGATTTAAAGAGACCCAGTACTTC
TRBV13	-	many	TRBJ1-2	CASSLGRVAGYTF	TGTGCCAGCAGCTTAGGCCGAGTGGCTGGCTACACCTTC
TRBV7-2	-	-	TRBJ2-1	CASSSYNNYNEQFF	TGTGCCAGCAGCTCATACAATAACTACAATGAGCAGTTCTTC
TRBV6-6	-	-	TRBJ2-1	CASSYWDNYNEQFF	TGTGCCAGCAGCTACTGGGACAACTACAATGAGCAGTTCTTC
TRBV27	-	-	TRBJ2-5	CASSLPCGQSDQETQYF	TGTGCCAGCAGTTTGCCCTGTGGGCAATCGGATCAAGAGACCCAGTACTTC
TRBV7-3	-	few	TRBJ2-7	CASSPGWGNEQYF	TGTGCCAGCAGCCCAGGCTGGGGGAACGAGCAGTACTTC
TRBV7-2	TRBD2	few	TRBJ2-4	CASSVRGSVNIQYF	TGTGCCAGCTCTGTGCGCGGGAGCGTAAACATTCAGTACTTC
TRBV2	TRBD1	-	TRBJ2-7	CASSAGTGAYEQYF	TGTGCCAGCAGTGCCGGGACAGGGGCGTACGAGCAGTACTTC
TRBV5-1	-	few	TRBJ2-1	CASSRSGRSDNEQFF	TGCGCCAGCAGCAGGTCGGGACGGTCAGACAATGAGCAGTTCTTC